The TCR beta chain described here comes from a study of blood T cell repertoires in COVID-19. Per germline, CDR1 MNHGY and CDR2 SVAAGI. The ends lost 6 bases at V and 2 bases at J; junction bases unmatched: 17. The CDR3 length is 19 residues. Here immunoSEQ multiplex PCR was the method, and the copy in TCRdb shows in-frame clones only, minus some. This table holds fewer than 400,000 clones, over 75% found once. This clone has only one observation. This clonotype was sampled from a man aged 25 to 45 who had recovered from COVID-19. The chain carries TRBV6-9 and TRBJ1-3; 9 bases match TRBD1. The material sequenced was PBMCs or T cells enriched from blood (not recorded which). The CDR3 sequence: CASSTAGTGFLMAGNTIYF. The CDR3 DNA is TGTGCCAGCAGCACAGCCGGGACAGGGTTTTTGATGGCTGGAAACACCATATATTTT.